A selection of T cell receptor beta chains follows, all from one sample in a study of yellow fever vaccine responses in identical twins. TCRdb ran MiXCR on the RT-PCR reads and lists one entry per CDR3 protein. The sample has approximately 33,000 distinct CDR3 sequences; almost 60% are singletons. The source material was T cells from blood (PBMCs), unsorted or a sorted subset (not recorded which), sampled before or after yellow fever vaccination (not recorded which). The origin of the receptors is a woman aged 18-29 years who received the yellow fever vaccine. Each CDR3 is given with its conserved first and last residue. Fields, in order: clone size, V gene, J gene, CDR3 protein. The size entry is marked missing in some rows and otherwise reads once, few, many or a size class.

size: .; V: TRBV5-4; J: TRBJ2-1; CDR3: CASSLSNYNEQFF
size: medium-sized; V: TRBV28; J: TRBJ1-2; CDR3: CASSNRDLRKYGYTF
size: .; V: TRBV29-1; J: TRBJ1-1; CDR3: CSAGSVNTEAFF
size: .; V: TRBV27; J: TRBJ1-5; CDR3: CASSPSTGNQPQHF
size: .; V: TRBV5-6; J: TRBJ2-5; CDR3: CASSFFGLAGGHKQETQYF
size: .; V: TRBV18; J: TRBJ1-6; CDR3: CASQRTGGTPLHF
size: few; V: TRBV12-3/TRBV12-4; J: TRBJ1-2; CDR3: CASSFGPGDYGYTF
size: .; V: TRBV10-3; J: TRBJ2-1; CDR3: CAISESIAGGSYIDEQFF
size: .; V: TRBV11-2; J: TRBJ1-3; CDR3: CASSPGASGNTIYF
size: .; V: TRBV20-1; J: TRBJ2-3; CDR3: CSAPFFTDTQYF
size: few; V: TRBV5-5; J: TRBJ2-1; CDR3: CASRGLTYNEQFF
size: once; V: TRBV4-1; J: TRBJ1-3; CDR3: CASSQDVSSGNTIYF
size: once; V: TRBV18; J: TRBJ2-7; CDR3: CASSPSGTSGSIEQYF
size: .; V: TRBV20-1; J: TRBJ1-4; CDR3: CSAHSGGGEKLFF
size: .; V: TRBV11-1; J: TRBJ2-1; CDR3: CASGLAGGIHEQFF
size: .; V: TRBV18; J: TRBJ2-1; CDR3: CASSPQGTVKTSGGQPNEQFF
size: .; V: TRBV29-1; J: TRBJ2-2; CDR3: CSVGQGAVTGELFF
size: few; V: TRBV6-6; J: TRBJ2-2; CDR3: CASSSGVGSGELFF
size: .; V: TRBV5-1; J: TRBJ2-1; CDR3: CASSSGTSGDFYNEQFF
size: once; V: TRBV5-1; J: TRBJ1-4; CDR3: CASSLFSPNEKLFF
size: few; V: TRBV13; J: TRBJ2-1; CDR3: CAGWTSGAYNEQFF
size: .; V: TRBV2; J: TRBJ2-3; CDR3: CATSRGARDTDTQYF
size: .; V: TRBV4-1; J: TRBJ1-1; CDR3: CASSQDAGENTEAFF
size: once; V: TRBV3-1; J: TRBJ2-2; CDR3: CASSQGSYGTGELFF
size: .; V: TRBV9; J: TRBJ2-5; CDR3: CASGRGGYQETQYF
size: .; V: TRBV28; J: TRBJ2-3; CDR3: CASSLAGEVDTQYF
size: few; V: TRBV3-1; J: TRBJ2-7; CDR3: CASSQVEGKEQYF
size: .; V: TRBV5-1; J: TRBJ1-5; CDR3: CASSQQGGNQPQHF
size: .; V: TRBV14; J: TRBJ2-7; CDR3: CASSLGPDSYEQYF
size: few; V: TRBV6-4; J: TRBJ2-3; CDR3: CASSDSAGSTDTQYF
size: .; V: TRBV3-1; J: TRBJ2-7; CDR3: CASSQGDVGGYEQYF